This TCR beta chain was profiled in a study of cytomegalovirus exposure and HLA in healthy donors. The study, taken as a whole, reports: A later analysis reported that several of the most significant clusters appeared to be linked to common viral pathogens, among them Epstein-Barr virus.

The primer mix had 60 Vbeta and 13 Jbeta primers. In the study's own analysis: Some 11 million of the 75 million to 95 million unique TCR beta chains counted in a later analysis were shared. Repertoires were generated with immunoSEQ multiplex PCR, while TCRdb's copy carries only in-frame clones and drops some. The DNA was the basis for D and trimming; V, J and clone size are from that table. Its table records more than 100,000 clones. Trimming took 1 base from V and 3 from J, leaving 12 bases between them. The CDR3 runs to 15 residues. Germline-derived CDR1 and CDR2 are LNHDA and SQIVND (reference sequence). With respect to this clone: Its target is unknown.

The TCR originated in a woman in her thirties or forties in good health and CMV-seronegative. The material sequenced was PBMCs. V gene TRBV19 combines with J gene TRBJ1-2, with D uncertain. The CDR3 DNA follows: TGTGCCAGTAGTATAGGAAATGCTAAGCACTATGGCTACACCTTC. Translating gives CASSIGNAKHYGYTF.